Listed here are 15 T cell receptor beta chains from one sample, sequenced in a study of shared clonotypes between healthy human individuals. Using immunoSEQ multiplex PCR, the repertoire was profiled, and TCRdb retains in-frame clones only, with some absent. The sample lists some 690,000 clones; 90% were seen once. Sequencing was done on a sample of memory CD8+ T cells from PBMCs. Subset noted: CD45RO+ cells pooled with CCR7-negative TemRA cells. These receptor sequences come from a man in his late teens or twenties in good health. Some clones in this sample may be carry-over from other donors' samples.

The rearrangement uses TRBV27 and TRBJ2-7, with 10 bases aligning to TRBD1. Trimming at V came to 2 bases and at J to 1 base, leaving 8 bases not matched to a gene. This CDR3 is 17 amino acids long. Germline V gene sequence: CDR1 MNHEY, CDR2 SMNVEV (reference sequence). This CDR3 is CASSLGILGQGSYEQYF. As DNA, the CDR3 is TGTGCCAGCAGTTTAGGGATCCTGGGACAGGGGTCCTACGAGCAGTACTTC.

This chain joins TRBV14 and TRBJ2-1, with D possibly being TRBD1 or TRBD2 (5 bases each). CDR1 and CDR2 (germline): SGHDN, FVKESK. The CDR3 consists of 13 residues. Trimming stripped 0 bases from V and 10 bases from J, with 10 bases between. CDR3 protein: CASSQDYGTEQFF. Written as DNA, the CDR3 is TGTGCCAGCAGCCAAGATTACGGGACCGAGCAGTTCTTC.

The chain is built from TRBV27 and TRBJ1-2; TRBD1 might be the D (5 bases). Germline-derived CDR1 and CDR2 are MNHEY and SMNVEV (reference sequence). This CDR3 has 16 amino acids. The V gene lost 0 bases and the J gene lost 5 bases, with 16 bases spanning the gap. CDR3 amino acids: CASSLSLGAAVYGYTF. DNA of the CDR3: TGTGCCAGCAGTTTATCACTAGGGGCCGCGGTTTATGGCTACACCTTC.

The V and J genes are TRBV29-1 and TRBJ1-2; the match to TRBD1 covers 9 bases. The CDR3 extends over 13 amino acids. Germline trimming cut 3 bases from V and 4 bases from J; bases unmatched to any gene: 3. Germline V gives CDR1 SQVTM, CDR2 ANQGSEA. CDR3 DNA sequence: TGCAGCGTTGAGACAGGGGGTGTCTATGGCTACACCTTC. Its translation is CSVETGGVYGYTF.

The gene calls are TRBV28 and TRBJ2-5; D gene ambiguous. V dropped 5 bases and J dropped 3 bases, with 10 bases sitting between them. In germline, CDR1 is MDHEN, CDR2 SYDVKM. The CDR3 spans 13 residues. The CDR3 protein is CASSAAREETQYF. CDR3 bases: TGTGCCAGCAGTGCCGCTAGGGAAGAGACCCAGTACTTC. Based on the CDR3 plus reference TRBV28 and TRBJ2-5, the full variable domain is DVKVTQSSRYLVKRTGEKVFLECVQDMDHENMFWYRQDPGLGLRLIYFSYDVKMKEKGDIPEGYSVSREKKERFSLILESASTNQTSMYLCASSAAREETQYFGPGTRLLVL.

The CDR3 spells CASSLSWWGDRAKNIQYF. CDR3 bases: TGTGCCAGCAGCTTGAGCTGGTGGGGGGACAGAGCCAAAAACATTCAGTACTTC. The V and J genes are TRBV5-8 and TRBJ2-4; D is perhaps TRBD1 (7 bases). The germline gives CDR1 SGHTS, CDR2 YDEGEE. The CDR3 covers 18 residues. Deletions cut 1 base from V and 0 bases from J, with 17 bases between.

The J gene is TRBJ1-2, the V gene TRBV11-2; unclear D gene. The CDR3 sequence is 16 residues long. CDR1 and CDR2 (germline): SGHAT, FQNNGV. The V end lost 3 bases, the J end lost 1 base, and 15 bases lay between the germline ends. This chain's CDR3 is CASSLLRLGINYGYTF. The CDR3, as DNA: TGTGCCAGCAGCTTGCTCCGCCTAGGAATTAACTATGGCTACACCTTC.

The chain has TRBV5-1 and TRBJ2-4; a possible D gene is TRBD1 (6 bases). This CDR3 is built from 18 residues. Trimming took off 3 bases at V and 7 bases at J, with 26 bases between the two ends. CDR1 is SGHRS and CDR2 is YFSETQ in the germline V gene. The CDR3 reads CASSSAQIQTRGGNIQYF. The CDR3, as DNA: TGCGCCAGCAGCTCGGCCCAGATACAGACCAGGGGTGGTAACATTCAGTACTTC.

DNA for the CDR3: TGTGCCAGCACCAGTTCCACGACAGGGGAGGGTGAAAAACTGTTTTTT. Encoded protein: CASTSSTTGEGEKLFF. This chain uses TRBV7-9 with TRBJ1-4; 8 nucleotides align to TRBD1. J was trimmed by 7 bases and V by 7 bases; bases with no gene match: 14. Germline values: CDR1 SEHNR, CDR2 FQNEAQ (reference sequence). CDR3 length equals 16 residues.

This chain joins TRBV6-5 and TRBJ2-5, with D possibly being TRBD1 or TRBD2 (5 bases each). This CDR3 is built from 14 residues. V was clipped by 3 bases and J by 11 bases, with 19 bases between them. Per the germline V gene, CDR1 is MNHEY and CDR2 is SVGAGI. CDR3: CASSYGWDPPEQYF. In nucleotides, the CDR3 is TGTGCCAGCAGTTATGGGTGGGACCCCCCGGAGCAGTACTTC.

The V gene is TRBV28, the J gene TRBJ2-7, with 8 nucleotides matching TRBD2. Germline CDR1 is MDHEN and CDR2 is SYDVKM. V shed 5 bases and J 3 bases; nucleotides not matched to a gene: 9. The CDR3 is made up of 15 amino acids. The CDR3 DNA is TGTGCCAGCAGTCCCCTTAGCGGGGCTATCTACGAGCAGTACTTC. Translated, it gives CASSPLSGAIYEQYF.

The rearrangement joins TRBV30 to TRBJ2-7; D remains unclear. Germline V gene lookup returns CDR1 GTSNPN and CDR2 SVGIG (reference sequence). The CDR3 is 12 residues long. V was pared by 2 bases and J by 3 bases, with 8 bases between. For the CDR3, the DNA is TGTGCCTGGAGTAACGGTCTCTACGAGCAGTACTTC. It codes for CAWSNGLYEQYF. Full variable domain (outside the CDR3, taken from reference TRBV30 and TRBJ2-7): SQTIHQWPATLVQPVGSPLSLECTVEGTSNPNLYWYRQAAGRGLQLLFYSVGIGQISSEVPQNLSASRPQDRQFILSSKKLLLSDSGFYLCAWSNGLYEQYFGPGTRLTVT.

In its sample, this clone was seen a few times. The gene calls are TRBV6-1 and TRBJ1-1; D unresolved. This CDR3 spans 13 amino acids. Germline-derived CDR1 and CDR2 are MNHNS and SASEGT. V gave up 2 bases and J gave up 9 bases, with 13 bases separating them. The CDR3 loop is CASSEWPDAKAFF. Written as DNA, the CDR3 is TGTGCCAGCAGTGAATGGCCAGACGCTAAAGCTTTCTTT.

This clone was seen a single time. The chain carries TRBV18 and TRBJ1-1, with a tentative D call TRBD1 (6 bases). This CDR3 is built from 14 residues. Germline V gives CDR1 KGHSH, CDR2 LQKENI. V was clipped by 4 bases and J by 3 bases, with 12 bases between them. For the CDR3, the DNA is TGTGCCAGCTCACTACCTACAGGGTACACTGAAGCTTTCTTT. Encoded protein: CASSLPTGYTEAFF.

Here the CDR3 reads CASSPHRLAGDYEQYF. CDR3 in DNA: TGTGCCAGCAGCCCCCACCGACTAGCGGGCGATTACGAGCAGTACTTC. This chain uses TRBV27 with TRBJ2-7, with 10 bases matching TRBD2. Germline V gene data show CDR1 as MNHEY and CDR2 as SMNVEV (reference sequence). Trimming cost V 6 bases and J 4 bases; bases outside gene matches: 12. The CDR3 length is 16 residues.